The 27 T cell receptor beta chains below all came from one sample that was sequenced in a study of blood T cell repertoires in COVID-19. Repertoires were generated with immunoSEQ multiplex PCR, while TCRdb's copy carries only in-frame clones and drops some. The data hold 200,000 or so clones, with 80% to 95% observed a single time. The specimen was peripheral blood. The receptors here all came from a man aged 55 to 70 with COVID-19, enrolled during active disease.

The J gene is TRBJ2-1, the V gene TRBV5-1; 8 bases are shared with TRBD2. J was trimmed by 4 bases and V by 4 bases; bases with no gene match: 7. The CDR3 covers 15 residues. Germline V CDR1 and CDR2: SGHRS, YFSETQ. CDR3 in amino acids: CASSKAGEVYNEQFF. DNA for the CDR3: TGCGCCAGCAGCAAAGCGGGAGAAGTGTACAATGAGCAGTTCTTC.

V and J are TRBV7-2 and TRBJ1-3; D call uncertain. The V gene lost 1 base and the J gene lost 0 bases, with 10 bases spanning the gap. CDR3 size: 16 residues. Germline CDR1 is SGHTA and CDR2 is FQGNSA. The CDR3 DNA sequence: TGTGCCAGCAGCTTAGACGCCTACGGCTCTGGAAACACCATATATTTT. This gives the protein CASSLDAYGSGNTIYF. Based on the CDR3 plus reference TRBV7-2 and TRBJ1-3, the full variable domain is GAGVSQSPSNKVTEKGKDVELRCDPISGHTALYWYRQSLGQGLEFLIYFQGNSAPDKSGLPSDRFSAERTGGSVSTLTIQRTQQEDSAVYLCASSLDAYGSGNTIYFGEGSWLTVV.

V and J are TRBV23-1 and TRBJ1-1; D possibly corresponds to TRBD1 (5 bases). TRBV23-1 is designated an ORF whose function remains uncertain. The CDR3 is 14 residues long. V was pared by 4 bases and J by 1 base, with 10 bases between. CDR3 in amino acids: CASSPGGPNTEAFF. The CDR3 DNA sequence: TGCGCCAGCAGTCCGGGGGGACCGAACACTGAAGCTTTCTTT.

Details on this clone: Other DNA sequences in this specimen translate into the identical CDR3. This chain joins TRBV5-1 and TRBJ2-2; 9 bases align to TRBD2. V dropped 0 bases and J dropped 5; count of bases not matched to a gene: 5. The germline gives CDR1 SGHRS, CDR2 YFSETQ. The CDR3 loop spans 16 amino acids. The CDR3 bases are TGCGCCAGCAGCTTGGCGGCGGGAGGGCCGACCGGGGAGCTGTTTTTT. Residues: CASSLAAGGPTGELFF.

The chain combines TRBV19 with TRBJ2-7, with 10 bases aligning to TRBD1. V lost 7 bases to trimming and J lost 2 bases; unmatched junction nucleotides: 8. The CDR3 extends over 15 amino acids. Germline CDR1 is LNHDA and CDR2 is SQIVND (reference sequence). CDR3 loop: CASTKGQGYAYEQYF. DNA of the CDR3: TGTGCCAGTACCAAGGGACAGGGGTACGCCTACGAGCAGTACTTC.

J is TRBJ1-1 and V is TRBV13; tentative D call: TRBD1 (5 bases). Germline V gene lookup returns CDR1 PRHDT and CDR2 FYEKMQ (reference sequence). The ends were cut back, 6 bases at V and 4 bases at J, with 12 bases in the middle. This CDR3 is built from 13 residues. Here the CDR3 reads CASRSQVGTEAFF. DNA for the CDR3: TGTGCCAGCAGGTCACAGGTGGGCACTGAAGCTTTCTTT. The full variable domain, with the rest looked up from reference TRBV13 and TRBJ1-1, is AAGVIQSPRHLIKEKRETATLKCYPIPRHDTVYWYQQGPGQDPQFLISFYEKMQSDKGSIPDRFSAQQFSDYHSELNMSSLELGDSALYFCASRSQVGTEAFFGQGTRLTVV.

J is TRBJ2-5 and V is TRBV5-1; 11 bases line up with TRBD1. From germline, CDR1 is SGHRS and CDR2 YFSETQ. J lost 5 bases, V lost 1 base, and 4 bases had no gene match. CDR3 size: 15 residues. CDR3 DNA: TGCGCCAGCAGCTTGAGGACAGGGGGCATTGAGACCCAGTACTTC. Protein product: CASSLRTGGIETQYF.

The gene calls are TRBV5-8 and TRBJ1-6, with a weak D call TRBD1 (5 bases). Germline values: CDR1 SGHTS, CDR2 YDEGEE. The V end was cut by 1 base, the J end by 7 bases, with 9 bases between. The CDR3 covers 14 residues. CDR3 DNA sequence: TGTGCCAGCAGCTTGCTCAGGACAAATTCACCCCTCCACTTT. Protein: CASSLLRTNSPLHF.

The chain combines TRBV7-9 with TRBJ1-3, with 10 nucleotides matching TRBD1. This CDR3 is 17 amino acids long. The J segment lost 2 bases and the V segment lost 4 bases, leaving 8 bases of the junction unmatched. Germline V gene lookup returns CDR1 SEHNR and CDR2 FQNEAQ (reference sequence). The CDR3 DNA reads TGTGCCAGCAGCTCGCGAGCCGACAGGGGGCCTGGAAACACCATATATTTT. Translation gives CASSSRADRGPGNTIYF.

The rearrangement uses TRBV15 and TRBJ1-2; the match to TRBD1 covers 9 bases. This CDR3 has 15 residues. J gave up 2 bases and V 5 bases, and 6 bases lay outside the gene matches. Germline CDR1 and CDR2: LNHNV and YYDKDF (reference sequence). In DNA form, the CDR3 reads TGTGCCACCAGCGTCCGGGACAGGGCGAACTATGGCTACACCTTC. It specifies CATSVRDRANYGYTF.

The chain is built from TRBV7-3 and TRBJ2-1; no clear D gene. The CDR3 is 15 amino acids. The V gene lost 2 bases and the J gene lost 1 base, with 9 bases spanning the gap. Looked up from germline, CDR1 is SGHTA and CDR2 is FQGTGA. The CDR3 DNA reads TGTGCCAGCAGCTTAGACAAGGCTTCCTACAATGAGCAGTTCTTC. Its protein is CASSLDKASYNEQFF.

CDR3 residues: CASNARSGNEQFF. The CDR3 DNA reads as TGTGCCAGCAACGCGAGAAGCGGGAATGAGCAGTTCTTC. V usage is TRBV2 and J usage is TRBJ2-1; D is possibly TRBD2 (6 bases). This CDR3 is 13 amino acids long. V was shortened by 7 bases and J by 7 bases, with 14 bases between the two germline ends. CDR1 is SNHLY and CDR2 is FYNNEI in the germline V gene.

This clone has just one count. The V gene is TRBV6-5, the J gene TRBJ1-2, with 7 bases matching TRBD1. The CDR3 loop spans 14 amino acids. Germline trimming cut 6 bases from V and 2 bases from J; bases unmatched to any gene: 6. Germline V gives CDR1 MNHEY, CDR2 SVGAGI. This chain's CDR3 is CASSLTTGNYGYTF. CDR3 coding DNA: TGTGCCAGCAGCCTCACGACAGGGAACTATGGCTACACCTTC.

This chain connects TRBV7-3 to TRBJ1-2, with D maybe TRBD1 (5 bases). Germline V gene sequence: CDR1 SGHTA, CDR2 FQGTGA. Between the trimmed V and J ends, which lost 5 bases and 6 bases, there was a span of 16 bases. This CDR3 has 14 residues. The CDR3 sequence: CASSPGGGVDGYTF. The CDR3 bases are TGTGCCAGCAGCCCCGGCGGGGGGGTCGATGGCTACACCTTC.

The chain's CDR3 is CASSLTDRGGGYTF. CDR3 DNA: TGCGCCAGCAGCTTGACAGACAGGGGCGGTGGCTACACCTTC. V usage is TRBV5-1 and J usage is TRBJ1-2; 8 nucleotides line up with TRBD1. With V trimmed by 1 base and J by 7 bases, 6 bases remained unmatched. The CDR3 has 14 amino acids. Per the germline V gene, CDR1 is SGHRS and CDR2 is YFSETQ. The variable domain in full, with the rest retrieved from reference TRBV5-1 and TRBJ1-2, is KAGVTQTPRYLIKTRGQQVTLSCSPISGHRSVSWYQQTPGQGLQFLFEYFSETQRNKGNFPGRFSGRQFSNSRSEMNVSTLELGDSALYLCASSLTDRGGGYTFGSGTRLTVV.

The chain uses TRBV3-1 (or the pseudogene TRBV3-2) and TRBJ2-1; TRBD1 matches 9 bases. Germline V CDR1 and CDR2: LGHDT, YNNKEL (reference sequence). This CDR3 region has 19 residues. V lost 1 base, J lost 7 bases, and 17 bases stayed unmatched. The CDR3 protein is CASSQVAFGGTGNWNEQFF. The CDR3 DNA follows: TGTGCCAGCAGCCAAGTGGCCTTTGGCGGGACAGGGAATTGGAATGAGCAGTTCTTC.

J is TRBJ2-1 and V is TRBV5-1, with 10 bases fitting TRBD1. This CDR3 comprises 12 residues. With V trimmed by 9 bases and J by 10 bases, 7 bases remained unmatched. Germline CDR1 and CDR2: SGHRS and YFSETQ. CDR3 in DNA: TGCGCCACCACCGGGACAGGGGCCGAGCAGTTCTTC. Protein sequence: CATTGTGAEQFF. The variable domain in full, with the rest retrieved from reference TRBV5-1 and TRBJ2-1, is KAGVTQTPRYLIKTRGQQVTLSCSPISGHRSVSWYQQTPGQGLQFLFEYFSETQRNKGNFPGRFSGRQFSNSRSEMNVSTLELGDSALYLCATTGTGAEQFFGPGTRLTVL.

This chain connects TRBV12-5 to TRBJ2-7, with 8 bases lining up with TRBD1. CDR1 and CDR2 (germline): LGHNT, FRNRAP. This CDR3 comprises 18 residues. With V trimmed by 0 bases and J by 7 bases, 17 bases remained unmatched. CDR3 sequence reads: CASGLVPKERTGTGEQYF. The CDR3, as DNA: TGTGCTAGTGGTTTGGTACCGAAAGAGCGGACAGGGACGGGGGAGCAGTACTTC.

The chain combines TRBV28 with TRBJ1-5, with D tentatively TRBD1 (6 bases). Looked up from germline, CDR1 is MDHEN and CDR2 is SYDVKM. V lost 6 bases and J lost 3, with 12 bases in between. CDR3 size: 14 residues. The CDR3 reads CASSPGQINQPQHF. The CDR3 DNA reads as TGTGCCAGCAGCCCCGGACAGATCAATCAGCCCCAGCATTTT.

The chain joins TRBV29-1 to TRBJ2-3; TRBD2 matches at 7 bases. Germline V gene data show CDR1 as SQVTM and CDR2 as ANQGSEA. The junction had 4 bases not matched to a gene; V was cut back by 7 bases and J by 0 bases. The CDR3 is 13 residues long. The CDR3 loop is CSGWRGSTDTQYF. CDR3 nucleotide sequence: TGCAGCGGCTGGCGGGGGAGCACAGATACGCAGTATTTT.

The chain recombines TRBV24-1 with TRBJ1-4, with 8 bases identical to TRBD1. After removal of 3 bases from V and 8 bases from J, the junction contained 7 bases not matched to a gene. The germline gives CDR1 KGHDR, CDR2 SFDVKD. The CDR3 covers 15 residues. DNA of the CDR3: TGTGCCACCAGTGATCCCCGGACAGGGAGGGAAAAACTGTTTTTT. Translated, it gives CATSDPRTGREKLFF.

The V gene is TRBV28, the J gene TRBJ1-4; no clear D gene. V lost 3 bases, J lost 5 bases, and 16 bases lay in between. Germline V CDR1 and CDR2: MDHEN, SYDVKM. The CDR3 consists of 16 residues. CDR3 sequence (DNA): TGTGCCAGCAGTTTGTCGACCTCAGGCCGGAATGAAAAACTGTTTTTT. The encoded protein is CASSLSTSGRNEKLFF.

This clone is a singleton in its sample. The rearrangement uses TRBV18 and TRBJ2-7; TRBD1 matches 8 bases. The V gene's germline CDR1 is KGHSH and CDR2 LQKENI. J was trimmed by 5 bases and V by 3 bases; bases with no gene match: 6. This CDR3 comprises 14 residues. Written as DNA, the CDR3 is TGTGCCAGCTCACCGGGACAGGCAACCCACGAGCAGTACTTC. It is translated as CASSPGQATHEQYF.

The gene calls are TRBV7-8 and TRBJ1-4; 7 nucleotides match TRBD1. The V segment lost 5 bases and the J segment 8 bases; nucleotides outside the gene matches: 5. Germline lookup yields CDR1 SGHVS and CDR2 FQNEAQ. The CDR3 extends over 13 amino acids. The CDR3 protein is CASSPGGREKLFF. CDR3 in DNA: TGTGCCAGCAGCCCAGGGGGGCGGGAAAAACTGTTTTTT.

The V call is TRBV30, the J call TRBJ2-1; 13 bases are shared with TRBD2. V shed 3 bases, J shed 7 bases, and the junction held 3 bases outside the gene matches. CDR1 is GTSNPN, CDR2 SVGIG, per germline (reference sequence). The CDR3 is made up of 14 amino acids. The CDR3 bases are TGTGCCTGGAGCCGGACTAGCGGGAGTAATGAGCAGTTCTTC. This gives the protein CAWSRTSGSNEQFF.

The CDR3 sequence is CASSPVSYGYTF. CDR3 DNA sequence: TGTGCCAGTAGTCCAGTAAGCTATGGCTACACCTTC. The V and J genes are TRBV19 and TRBJ1-2; D uncertain. The V and J ends lost 5 bases and 4 bases respectively, with 8 bases between them. Germline lookup yields CDR1 LNHDA and CDR2 SQIVND (reference sequence). The CDR3 is 12 amino acids. Supplemented by reference TRBV19 and TRBJ1-2, the full variable domain reads DGGITQSPKYLFRKEGQNVTLSCEQNLNHDAMYWYRQDPGQGLRLIYYSQIVNDFQKGDIAEGYSVSREKKESFPLTVTSAQKNPTAFYLCASSPVSYGYTFGSGTRLTVV.

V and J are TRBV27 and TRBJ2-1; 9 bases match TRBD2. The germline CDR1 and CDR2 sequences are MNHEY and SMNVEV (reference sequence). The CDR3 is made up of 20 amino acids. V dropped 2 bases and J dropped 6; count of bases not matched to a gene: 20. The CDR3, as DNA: TGTGCCAGCAGTTTACGTGCAGGGCGAGGGACTAGCCCTTATGGCAATGAGCAGTTCTTC. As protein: CASSLRAGRGTSPYGNEQFF.